These 4 T cell receptor beta chains originate from one sample sequenced in a study of cytomegalovirus exposure and HLA in healthy donors. PCR employed 60 Vbeta and 13 Jbeta primers. Sequencing used immunoSEQ multiplex PCR; TCRdb keeps in-frame clones, though not all of them. Altogether around 150,000 clones are present, about 83% being singletons, with the ten largest covering around 5.2%. Sequencing input: PBMCs. All receptors come from a woman between 25 and 40 years old in good health and CMV-seronegative.

The J gene is TRBJ2-7, the V gene TRBV7-2, with D possibly matching TRBD2 (5 bases). V lost 1 base and J 0 bases, leaving 13 bases between the germline ends. There are 16 residues in the CDR3. Germline-derived CDR1 and CDR2 are SGHTA and FQGNSA. In nucleotides, the CDR3 is TGTGCCAGCAGCTTAGGGGGTAGCGCGGTCTCCTACGAGCAGTACTTC. Translated: CASSLGGSAVSYEQYF.

V is TRBV4-2 and J is TRBJ2-1; D unresolved. The V gene's germline CDR1 is LGHNA and CDR2 YNFKEQ. The ends were cut back, 2 bases at V and 6 bases at J, with 5 bases in the middle. The CDR3 is 12 residues long. CDR3 DNA: TGTGCCAGCAGCCAAAACATCAATGAGCAGTTCTTC. It yields the protein CASSQNINEQFF.

The rearrangement joins TRBV7-8 to TRBJ2-1; D might be TRBD2 (6 bases). The germline gives CDR1 SGHVS, CDR2 FQNEAQ. The CDR3 extends over 16 amino acids. The germline V and J ends were trimmed by 6 bases and 2 bases, with 17 bases remaining between them. The chain's CDR3 is CASRRGLSGAYNEQFF. CDR3 DNA sequence: TGTGCCAGCAGGCGGGGTCTGAGTGGCGCCTACAATGAGCAGTTCTTC.

This chain joins TRBV7-2 and TRBJ1-2; 10 nucleotides agree with TRBD1. This CDR3 region has 16 residues. V trimming: 5 bases; J trimming: 8 bases; junction bases outside the gene matches: 14. The germline V gene encodes CDR1 SGHTA and CDR2 FQGNSA. The CDR3 reads CASSQPGTGVTGGYTF. Written as DNA, the CDR3 is TGTGCCAGCAGCCAACCCGGGACAGGGGTTACGGGGGGCTACACCTTC.